The present T cell receptor beta chain was sequenced within a study of blood T cell repertoires in COVID-19. About the research overall: The study drew acute and convalescent COVID-19 samples from the United States, Italy and Spain. In each case, the material was cDNA or gDNA derived from T cells, B-cell-depleted T cells, or PBMCs.

Libraries were prepared by immunoSEQ multiplex PCR; TCRdb keeps only in-frame clonotypes and omits some of them. Seen here are fewer than 95,000 clones, 70% to 90% observed once, and the top ten hold 27%. V was cut by 0 bases and J by 4 bases, with 4 bases left in between. CDR3 length: 13 residues. Looked up from germline, CDR1 is SGHNT and CDR2 is YYREEE (reference sequence). Sequencing was carried out using peripheral blood. The receptor was derived from a man in his forties or fifties with active or convalescent COVID-19. V and J are TRBV5-4 and TRBJ2-2; D is undetermined. The CDR3 loop is CASSLDSTGELFF. The DNA of the CDR3 is TGTGCCAGCAGCTTGGACAGCACCGGGGAGCTGTTTTTT.